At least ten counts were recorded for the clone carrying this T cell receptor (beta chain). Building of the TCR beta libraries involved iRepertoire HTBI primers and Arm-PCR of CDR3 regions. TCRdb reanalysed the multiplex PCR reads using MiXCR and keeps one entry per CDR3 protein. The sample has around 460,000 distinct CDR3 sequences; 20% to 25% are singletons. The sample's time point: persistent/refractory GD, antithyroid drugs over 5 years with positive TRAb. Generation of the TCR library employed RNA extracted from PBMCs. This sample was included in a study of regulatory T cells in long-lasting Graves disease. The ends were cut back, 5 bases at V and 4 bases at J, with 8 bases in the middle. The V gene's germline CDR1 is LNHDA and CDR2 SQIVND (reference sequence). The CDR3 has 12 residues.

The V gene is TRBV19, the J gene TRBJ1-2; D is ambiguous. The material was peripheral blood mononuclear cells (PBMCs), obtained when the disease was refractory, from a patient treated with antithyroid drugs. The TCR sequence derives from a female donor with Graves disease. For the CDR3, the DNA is TGTGCCAGTAGTTTCAAAGGCTATGGCTACACCTTC. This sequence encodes CASSFKGYGYTF.